This entry lists 2 T cell receptor beta chains sequenced from one sample in a study of T cell repertoires in cytomegalovirus infection. TCRdb recomputed calls from the reads with MiXCR, one row per CDR3 protein. The sample lists some 450,000 distinct CDR3 sequences; about a third were seen once. The source material was PBMCs. Receptor source: a human donor in good health (CMV status not recorded). Some clones in this sample may be carry-over from other donors' samples.

Notes on this clonotype: The conserved phenylalanine or tryptophan normally closing the CDR3 is absent here, so this likely arose from a read error. This chain links TRBV20-1 with TRBJ1-1; the D gene is possibly TRBD1 (5 bases). Looked up from germline, CDR1 is DFQATT and CDR2 is SNEGSKA (reference sequence). The CDR3 length is 12 residues. The ends were cut back, 3 bases at V and 4 bases at J, with 9 bases in the middle. In nucleotides, the CDR3 is TGCAGTGCTAGTGGGGGAATCACTGAAGCTTTCTTG. It codes for CSASGGITEAFL.

The table lists this clonotype with a few counts. The chain links TRBV14 to TRBJ2-1; D not resolved. CDR1 is SGHDN, CDR2 FVKESK, per germline. Trimming stripped 0 bases from V and 8 bases from J, with 11 bases between. The CDR3 length is 14 residues. Here the CDR3 reads CASSQEVDSDEQFF. For the CDR3, the DNA is TGTGCCAGCAGCCAAGAGGTGGATTCCGATGAGCAGTTCTTC.